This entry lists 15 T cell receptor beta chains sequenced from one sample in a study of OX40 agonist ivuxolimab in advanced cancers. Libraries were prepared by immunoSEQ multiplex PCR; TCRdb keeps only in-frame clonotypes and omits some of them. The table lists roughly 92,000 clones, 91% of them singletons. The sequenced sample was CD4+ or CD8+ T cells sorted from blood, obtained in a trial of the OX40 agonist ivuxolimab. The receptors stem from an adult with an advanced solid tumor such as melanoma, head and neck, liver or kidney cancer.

CDR3 sequence (DNA): TGCGCCAGCAGCTTGGCCGGAGAAGATGAAGCTTTCTTT. This sequence encodes CASSLAGEDEAFF. The genes are TRBV5-1 and TRBJ1-1; D ambiguous. The CDR3 sequence is 13 residues long. Germline CDR1 is SGHRS and CDR2 is YFSETQ. The germline V and J ends were trimmed by 0 bases and 7 bases, with 10 bases remaining between them. Variable domain in full (rest from reference TRBV5-1 and TRBJ1-1): KAGVTQTPRYLIKTRGQQVTLSCSPISGHRSVSWYQQTPGQGLQFLFEYFSETQRNKGNFPGRFSGRQFSNSRSEMNVSTLELGDSALYLCASSLAGEDEAFFGQGTRLTVV.

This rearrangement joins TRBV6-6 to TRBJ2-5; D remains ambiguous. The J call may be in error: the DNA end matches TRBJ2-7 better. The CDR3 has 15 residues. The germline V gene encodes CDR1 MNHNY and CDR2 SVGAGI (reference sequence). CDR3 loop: CASSYLSDTRHEQYF. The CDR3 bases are TGTGCCAGCAGTTACTTAAGCGACACACGCCACGAGCAGTACTTC.

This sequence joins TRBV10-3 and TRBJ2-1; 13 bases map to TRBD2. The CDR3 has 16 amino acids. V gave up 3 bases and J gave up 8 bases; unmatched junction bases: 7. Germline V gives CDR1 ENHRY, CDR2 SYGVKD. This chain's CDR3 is CAISDLTSGRPDEQFF. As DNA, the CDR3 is TGTGCCATCAGTGACTTGACTAGCGGGAGGCCGGATGAGCAGTTCTTC.

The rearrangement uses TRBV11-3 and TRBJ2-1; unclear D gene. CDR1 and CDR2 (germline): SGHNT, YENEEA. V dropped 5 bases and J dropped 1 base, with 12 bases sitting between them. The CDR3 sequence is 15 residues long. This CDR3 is CASSDGRASYNEQFF. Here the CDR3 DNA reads TGTGCCAGCAGCGACGGTCGGGCGTCCTACAATGAGCAGTTCTTC. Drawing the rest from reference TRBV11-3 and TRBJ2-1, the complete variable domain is EAGVVQSPRYKIIEKKQPVAFWCNPISGHNTLYWYLQNLGQGPELLIRYENEEAVDDSQLPKDRFSAERLKGVDSTLKIQPAELGDSAVYLCASSDGRASYNEQFFGPGTRLTVL.

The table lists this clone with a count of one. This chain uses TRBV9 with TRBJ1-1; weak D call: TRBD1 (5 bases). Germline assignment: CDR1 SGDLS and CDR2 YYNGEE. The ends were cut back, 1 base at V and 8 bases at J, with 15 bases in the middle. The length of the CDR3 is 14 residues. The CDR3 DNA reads TGTGCCAGCAGCGTAACCACGGGGGTAGACGAAGCTTTCTTT. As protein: CASSVTTGVDEAFF.

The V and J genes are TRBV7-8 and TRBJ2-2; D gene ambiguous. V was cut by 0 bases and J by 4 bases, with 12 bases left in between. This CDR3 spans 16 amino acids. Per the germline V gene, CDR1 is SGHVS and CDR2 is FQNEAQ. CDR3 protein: CASSLAISPRTGELFF. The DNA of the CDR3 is TGTGCCAGCAGCTTAGCGATTAGCCCACGCACCGGGGAGCTGTTTTTT.

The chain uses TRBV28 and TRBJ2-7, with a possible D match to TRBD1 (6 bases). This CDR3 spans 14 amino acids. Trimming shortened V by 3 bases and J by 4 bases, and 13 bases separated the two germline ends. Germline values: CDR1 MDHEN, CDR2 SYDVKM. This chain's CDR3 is CASSFRQVRYEQYF. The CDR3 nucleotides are TGTGCCAGCAGTTTCCGACAGGTTAGATACGAGCAGTACTTC.

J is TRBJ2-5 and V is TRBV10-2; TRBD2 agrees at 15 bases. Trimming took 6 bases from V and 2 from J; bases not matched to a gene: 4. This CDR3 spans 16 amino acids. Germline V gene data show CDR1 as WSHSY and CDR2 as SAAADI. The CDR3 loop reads CASRIGLAGGQETQYF. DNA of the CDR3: TGCGCCAGCAGGATAGGACTAGCGGGAGGGCAAGAGACCCAGTACTTC.

The CDR3 loop is CASSSRVRGNNEQFF. DNA for the CDR3: TGTGCCAGCAGCTCAAGAGTAAGAGGGAATAATGAGCAGTTCTTC. The J gene is TRBJ2-1, the V gene TRBV5-6; D is possibly TRBD2 (5 bases). The CDR3 extends over 15 amino acids. Germline CDR1 and CDR2: SGHDT and YYEEEE. Trimming shortened V by 3 bases and J by 7 bases, and 17 bases separated the two germline ends.

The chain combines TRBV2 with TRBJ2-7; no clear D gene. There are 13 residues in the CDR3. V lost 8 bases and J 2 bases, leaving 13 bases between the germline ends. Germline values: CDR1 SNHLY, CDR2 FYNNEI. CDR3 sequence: CASVALGTYEQYF. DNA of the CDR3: TGTGCCAGCGTCGCACTGGGAACCTACGAGCAGTACTTC.

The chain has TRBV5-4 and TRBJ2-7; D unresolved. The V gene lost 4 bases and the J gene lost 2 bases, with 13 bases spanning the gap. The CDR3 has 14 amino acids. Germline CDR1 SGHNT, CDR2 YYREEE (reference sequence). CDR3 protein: CASSHGRSAYEQYF. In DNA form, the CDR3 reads TGTGCCAGCAGCCACGGACGGAGTGCCTACGAGCAGTACTTC.

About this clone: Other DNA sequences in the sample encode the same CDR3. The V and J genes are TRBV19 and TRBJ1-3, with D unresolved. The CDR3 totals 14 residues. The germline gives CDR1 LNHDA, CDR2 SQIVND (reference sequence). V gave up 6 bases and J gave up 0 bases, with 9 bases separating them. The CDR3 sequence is CASRPGGSGNTIYF. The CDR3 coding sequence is TGTGCCAGTAGGCCAGGCGGCTCTGGAAACACCATATATTTT.

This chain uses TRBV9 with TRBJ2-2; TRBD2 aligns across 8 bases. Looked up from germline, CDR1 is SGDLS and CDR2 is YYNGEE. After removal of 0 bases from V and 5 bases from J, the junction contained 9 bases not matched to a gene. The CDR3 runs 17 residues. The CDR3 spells CASSVAPGRATTGELFF. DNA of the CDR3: TGTGCCAGCAGCGTAGCCCCCGGGAGGGCTACTACCGGGGAGCTGTTTTTT. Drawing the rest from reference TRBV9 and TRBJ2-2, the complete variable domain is DSGVTQTPKHLITATGQRVTLRCSPRSGDLSVYWYQQSLDQGLQFLIQYYNGEERAKGNILERFSAQQFPDLHSELNLSSLELGDSALYFCASSVAPGRATTGELFFGEGSRLTVL.

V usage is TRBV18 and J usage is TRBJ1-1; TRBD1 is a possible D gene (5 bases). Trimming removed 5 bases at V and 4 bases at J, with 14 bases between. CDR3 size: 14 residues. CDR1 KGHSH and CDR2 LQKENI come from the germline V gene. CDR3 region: CASSGTSGSTEAFF. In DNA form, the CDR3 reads TGTGCCAGCTCAGGGACTTCAGGAAGCACTGAAGCTTTCTTT. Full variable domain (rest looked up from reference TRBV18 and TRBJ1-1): NAGVMQNPRHLVRRRGQEARLRCSPMKGHSHVYWYRQLPEEGLKFMVYLQKENIIDESGMPKERFSAEFPKEGPSILRIQQVVRGDSAAYFCASSGTSGSTEAFFGQGTRLTVV.

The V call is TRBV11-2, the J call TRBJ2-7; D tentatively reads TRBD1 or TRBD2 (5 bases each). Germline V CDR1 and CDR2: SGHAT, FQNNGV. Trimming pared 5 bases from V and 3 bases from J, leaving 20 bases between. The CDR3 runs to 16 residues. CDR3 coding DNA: TGTGCCAGCAGCCTTAGGGCCCCCGCAGGGAGCTACGAGCAGTACTTC. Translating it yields CASSLRAPAGSYEQYF.